This TCR beta chain was sequenced in a study of OX40 agonist ivuxolimab in advanced cancers. About the research overall: Ivuxolimab was administered intravenously to patients at 0.01 to 10 mg/kg every 2 weeks. Partial response was recorded in three patients: one hepatocellular carcinoma and two cutaneous melanoma cases. Overall study results and limits: Nonresponders, in some cases, also had low normalized T-cell clonal expansion. At doses 0.1 to 3.0 mg/kg, CD4+ and CD8+ clones expanded.

Libraries were prepared by immunoSEQ multiplex PCR; TCRdb keeps only in-frame clonotypes and omits some of them. The data show 11,000 to 15,000 clones, approximately 87% seen once. J gave up 6 bases and V 4 bases, and 6 bases lay outside the gene matches. The CDR3 consists of 15 residues. Germline CDR1 reads SGHRS; CDR2 reads YFSETQ. About this clone: Antigen specificity is unknown.

The specimen was CD4+ or CD8+ T cells sorted from blood, collected in a trial of the OX40 agonist ivuxolimab. This TCR derives from an adult with an advanced solid tumor such as melanoma, head and neck, liver or kidney cancer. The chain is built from TRBV5-1 and TRBJ2-2; 10 positions match TRBD2. CDR3 protein: CASSTSSGGPGELFF. The DNA for the CDR3 is TGCGCCAGCAGCACCTCTAGCGGGGGACCCGGGGAGCTGTTTTTT.